This T cell receptor (beta chain) was recovered during a study of T cells in Graves' hyperthyroidism and ophthalmopathy. TCR beta CDR3 regions were amplified from RNA transcripts. The HTBI set primed first-round TCR CDR3 RT-PCR. MiXCR, applied by TCRdb to the multiplex PCR reads, yields one record per CDR3 protein. The sample yields over 700,000 distinct CDR3 sequences, around 40% seen once. This CDR3 is built from 17 residues. Per germline, CDR1 SGHVS and CDR2 FQNEAQ. Trimming at V came to 5 bases and at J to 6 bases, leaving 15 bases not matched to a gene. About this clonotype itself: What it binds is not known.

Study findings and constraints: The majority of expanded thyroid clonotypes above 0.001 also appeared in blood.

It was considered stable Graves' hyperthyroidism when ophthalmopathy did not progress within 18 months. Clinical symptoms, serum thyroxine, TRAb, thyroid ultrasound and orbital computed tomography informed diagnoses. Material: blood. V is TRBV7-8 and J is TRBJ2-1; 8 bases agree with TRBD1. This clonotype originated in a woman aged 40 to 50 with Graves' hyperthyroidism. Here the CDR3 DNA reads TGTGCCAGCAGCCTCCTTCCCGGACAGGGAACTCGCAATGAGCAGTTCTTC. It translates to CASSLLPGQGTRNEQFF. Complete variable domain (other parts from reference TRBV7-8 and TRBJ2-1): GAGVSQSPRYKVAKRGQDVALRCDPISGHVSLFWYQQALGQGPEFLTYFQNEAQLDKSGLPSDRFFAERPEGSVSTLKIQRTQQEDSAVYLCASSLLPGQGTRNEQFFGPGTRLTVL.